These 13 T cell receptor beta chains share one sample of origin, sequenced in a study of CD8 T cells in ankylosing spondylitis. The study, taken as a whole, reports: Apparently characteristic of ankylosing spondylitis blood was a TCR beta motif (fewer than ten highly homologous variants).

TCRdb recomputed calls from the 5' RACE reads with MiXCR, one row per CDR3 protein. The sample has under 850,000 distinct CDR3 sequences, about 20% seen once. Their antigens remain unidentified. The sequencing sample was made of blood, either unsorted or a sorted T cell fraction (not recorded which). These receptors were taken from a male donor with ankylosing spondylitis.

As DNA, the CDR3 is TGTGCTAGTGGTTTGGTTAGCGGTAGCTCCTACAATGAGCAGTTCTTC. Protein product: CASGLVSGSSYNEQFF. The chain is built from TRBV12-5 and TRBJ2-1, with D possibly TRBD2 on 6 matching bases. Trimming stripped 0 bases from V and 0 bases from J, with 9 bases between. The CDR3 consists of 16 residues. Germline V gene lookup returns CDR1 LGHNT and CDR2 FRNRAP.

In nucleotides, the CDR3 is TGCGCCAGCAGCCAAGAACCCGCCTCTGGGGCCAACGTCCTGACTTTC. Translating it yields CASSQEPASGANVLTF. This chain connects TRBV4-3 to TRBJ2-6; unclear D gene. V dropped 0 bases and J dropped 0 bases, with 6 bases sitting between them. CDR1 is LGHNA and CDR2 is YSLEER in the germline V gene. There are 16 residues in the CDR3.

This clonotype was detected only once. The chain employs TRBV28 and TRBJ2-5, with 8 bases aligning to TRBD2. V shed 5 bases and J 4 bases; nucleotides not matched to a gene: 9. The CDR3 covers 15 residues. Germline assignment: CDR1 MDHEN and CDR2 SYDVKM. Here the CDR3 reads CASSVLAGGAETQYF. As DNA, the CDR3 is TGTGCCAGCAGTGTACTCGCGGGAGGTGCAGAGACCCAGTACTTC.

In this sample, this clonotype turned up a few times. The V call is TRBV5-6, the J call TRBJ2-7; D is perhaps TRBD1 (7 bases). The germline V gene has CDR1 SGHDT and CDR2 YYEEEE. V was clipped by 4 bases and J by 3 bases, with 14 bases between them. CDR3 length: 14 residues. CDR3: CASSAQGGNYEQYF. Here the CDR3 DNA reads TGTGCCAGCAGCGCTCAGGGGGGTAACTACGAGCAGTACTTC.

The V call is TRBV5-1, the J call TRBJ2-2; D unclear. V was trimmed by 0 bases and J by 0 bases, leaving 9 bases between them. The germline V gene has CDR1 SGHRS and CDR2 YFSETQ. The CDR3 is 16 amino acids. Here the CDR3 DNA reads TGCGCCAGCAGCTTGGGCAGAACAACGAACACCGGGGAGCTGTTTTTT. It yields the protein CASSLGRTTNTGELFF.

This sequence joins TRBV14 and TRBJ2-7; TRBD1 matches 8 bases. Trimming at V came to 8 bases and at J to 4 bases, leaving 10 bases not matched to a gene. CDR3 size: 14 residues. CDR1 SGHDN and CDR2 FVKESK come from the germline V gene. In DNA form, the CDR3 reads TGTGCCAGCTCACCGACAGGGGACGGTTACGAGCAGTACTTC. It encodes CASSPTGDGYEQYF.

This clonotype was observed a handful of times. The chain joins TRBV7-9 to TRBJ2-3; D unclear. The V gene's germline CDR1 is SEHNR and CDR2 FQNEAQ (reference sequence). This CDR3 region has 15 residues. The V end lost 2 bases, the J end lost 1 base, and 10 bases lay between the germline ends. The DNA for the CDR3 is TGTGCCAGCAGCTTAACGGTTGGAGGCACAGATACGCAGTATTTT. This codes for CASSLTVGGTDTQYF.

The CDR3 DNA reads TGCGCCAGCAGCCCCGGAGGCGTGGAGGGAGCTGGAAACACCATATATTTT. It translates to CASSPGGVEGAGNTIYF. V is TRBV4-1 and J is TRBJ1-3; D is unresolved. The CDR3 loop spans 17 amino acids. Per germline, CDR1 MGHRA and CDR2 YSYEKL. With 4 bases removed from V and 2 bases from J, the gap between germline ends came to 18 bases.

There are a few counts of this clonotype. V usage is TRBV27 and J usage is TRBJ1-2; no firm D call. This CDR3 has 16 amino acids. Germline V gene lookup returns CDR1 MNHEY and CDR2 SMNVEV (reference sequence). Trimming shortened V by 1 base and J by 2 bases, and 14 bases separated the two germline ends. The CDR3: CASSLYRAAANYGYTF. CDR3 sequence (DNA): TGTGCCAGCAGTTTATATAGGGCGGCAGCCAACTATGGCTACACCTTC.

This clonotype was detected many times. This chain uses TRBV12-3 or TRBV12-4 with TRBJ2-2; 11 positions agree with TRBD2. The junction had 2 bases not matched to a gene; V was cut back by 4 bases and J by 1 base. The CDR3 has 16 amino acids. CDR3 coding DNA: TGTGCCAGCAGTTCTGGGACTAGCGGGAACACCGGGGAGCTGTTTTTT. Translating gives CASSSGTSGNTGELFF.

On this clonotype itself: Because it lacks the conserved phenylalanine or tryptophan at the end, this CDR3 is likely a read error. The J gene is TRBJ2-2, the V gene TRBV6-5, with D uncertain. V was pared by 2 bases and J by 0 bases, with 4 bases between. The germline V gene encodes CDR1 MNHEY and CDR2 SVGAGI. The CDR3 totals 14 residues. The DNA of the CDR3 is TGTGCCAGCAGTTACCTAGCGAACACCGGGGAGCTGTTTTCT. It is translated as CASSYLANTGELFS.

The CDR3, as DNA: TGTGCCAGCAGTGGCCCGGGACAGGGGGCTTACGAGCAGTACTTC. This sequence encodes CASSGPGQGAYEQYF. The chain couples TRBV6-1 to TRBJ2-7, with 12 bases fitting TRBD1. V trimming: 4 bases; J trimming: 4 bases; junction bases outside the gene matches: 5. The CDR3 is 15 residues long. Germline CDR1 is MNHNS and CDR2 is SASEGT.

This clonotype was counted a few times. V and J are TRBV30 and TRBJ1-1, with 7 bases fitting TRBD1. V shed 5 bases and J 7 bases; nucleotides not matched to a gene: 10. The germline CDR1 and CDR2 sequences are GTSNPN and SVGIG (reference sequence). The CDR3 loop spans 13 amino acids. CDR3: CAWVITGVNEAFF. CDR3 coding DNA: TGTGCCTGGGTGATTACAGGGGTTAATGAAGCTTTCTTT.